The 22 T cell receptor beta chains in this list originate from one sample, sequenced in a study of cytomegalovirus exposure and HLA in healthy donors. The PCR had 60 Vbeta and 13 Jbeta primers. The assay was immunoSEQ multiplex PCR, and TCRdb's table has in-frame clones only and misses some. The table shows about 110,000 clones, with 82% occurring only once. Sample: PBMCs. The receptors were gathered from a man aged 45-60 years in good health and CMV-seronegative.

V and J are TRBV5-1 and TRBJ2-1; TRBD2 is a possible D gene (7 bases). With 0 bases removed from V and 6 bases from J, the gap between germline ends came to 10 bases. Germline CDR1 reads SGHRS; CDR2 reads YFSETQ. This CDR3 region has 14 residues. CDR3 region: CASSLEGGLNEQFF. For the CDR3, the DNA is TGCGCCAGCAGCTTGGAGGGGGGGCTCAATGAGCAGTTCTTC.

Notes on this clone: The junction differs from germline at one of its ends, possibly a read error. The chain is built from TRBV7-9 and TRBJ2-7; 14 bases are a match to TRBD2. The CDR3 totals 16 residues. CDR1 is SEHNR and CDR2 is FQNEAQ in the germline V gene (reference sequence). CDR3 DNA: TGTTCCAGCAGCGATCGACTAGCGGGGGGGTCCTACGAGCAGTACTTC. Translating gives CSSSDRLAGGSYEQYF.

The V gene is TRBV6-6, the J gene TRBJ1-6; no clear D gene. The CDR3 covers 15 residues. In germline, CDR1 is MNHNY, CDR2 SVGAGI (reference sequence). V lost 5 bases to trimming and J lost 5 bases, with 13 bases between them. This CDR3 is CASSQEGGNNSPLHF. The CDR3 DNA reads TGTGCCAGCAGTCAAGAAGGAGGTAATAATTCACCCCTCCACTTT.

The chain links TRBV2 to TRBJ2-1; D might be TRBD2 (6 bases). There are 14 residues in the CDR3. V was trimmed by 6 bases and J by 10 bases, leaving 19 bases between them. The V gene's germline CDR1 is SNHLY and CDR2 FYNNEI. Here the CDR3 reads CASSLEGEGGEQFF. CDR3 nucleotides: TGTGCCAGCAGCCTCGAGGGTGAGGGAGGCGAGCAGTTCTTC.

This chain joins TRBV7-9 and TRBJ2-1; TRBD1 aligns across 10 bases. V gave up 5 bases and J gave up 7 bases; unmatched junction bases: 8. The CDR3 has 15 amino acids. Looked up from germline, CDR1 is SEHNR and CDR2 is FQNEAQ (reference sequence). CDR3 coding DNA: TGTGCCAGCAGCGCCGGGACAGGGGCTACGAATGAGCAGTTCTTC. Residues: CASSAGTGATNEQFF.

The V gene is TRBV11-2, the J gene TRBJ2-5; TRBD2 is a possible D gene (6 bases). This CDR3 comprises 14 residues. The germline gives CDR1 SGHAT, CDR2 FQNNGV. V shed 1 base and J shed 5 bases, with 11 bases lying between them. As DNA, the CDR3 is TGTGCCAGCAGCTTAGGTGGAGGGGAGGAGACCCAGTACTTC. The encoded protein is CASSLGGGEETQYF.

J is TRBJ2-7 and V is TRBV11-3; D is possibly TRBD2 (5 bases). The CDR3 extends over 15 amino acids. Germline-derived CDR1 and CDR2 are SGHNT and YENEEA. Trimming took off 5 bases at V and 2 bases at J, with 16 bases between the two ends. CDR3 region: CASSPSPGRTYEQYF. CDR3 nucleotide sequence: TGTGCCAGCAGCCCTAGCCCCGGACGGACCTACGAGCAGTACTTC.

This clone showed up just once. The chain employs TRBV5-4 and TRBJ1-3; D is ambiguous. This CDR3 comprises 16 residues. Germline V gene sequence: CDR1 SGHNT, CDR2 YYREEE (reference sequence). Trimming pared 4 bases from V and 2 bases from J, leaving 16 bases between. The CDR3 coding sequence is TGTGCCAGCAGCCTGGGATTACAGTTAGCTGGAAACACCATATATTTT. Encoded protein: CASSLGLQLAGNTIYF.

The chain employs TRBV7-8 and TRBJ2-2; 9 nucleotides line up with TRBD2. There are 22 residues in the CDR3. Germline CDR1 is SGHVS and CDR2 is FQNEAQ. The ends lost 2 bases at V and 3 bases at J; junction bases unmatched: 22. The CDR3 nucleotides read TGTGCCAGCAGCTTACCTGGCCAATCGCGGGGACTAGCTCCCGAGTACACCGGGGAGCTGTTTTTT. Protein sequence: CASSLPGQSRGLAPEYTGELFF.

The V and J genes are TRBV2 and TRBJ1-5, with D possibly matching TRBD1 (6 bases). V was trimmed by 2 bases and J by 2 bases, leaving 16 bases between them. The germline V gene has CDR1 SNHLY and CDR2 FYNNEI. CDR3 size: 17 residues. The CDR3 coding sequence is TGTGCCAGCAGTGAAACCAGGGCCAAGGGGGGCAATCAGCCCCAGCATTTT. This gives the protein CASSETRAKGGNQPQHF.

The chain is built from TRBV18 and TRBJ2-6; D ambiguous. This CDR3 spans 14 amino acids. Deletions cut 6 bases from V and 0 bases from J, with 6 bases between. In germline, CDR1 is KGHSH, CDR2 LQKENI. Here the CDR3 reads CASSPSSGANVLTF. The CDR3 DNA sequence: TGTGCCAGCTCTCCGAGCTCTGGGGCCAACGTCCTGACTTTC.

The chain carries TRBV7-6 and TRBJ1-5, with D unclear. Germline-derived CDR1 and CDR2 are SGHVS and FNYEAQ. The CDR3 runs 13 residues. Trimming cost V 5 bases and J 4 bases, with 9 bases left between them. CDR3 amino acids: CASSPSRNQPQHF. CDR3 nucleotides: TGTGCCAGCAGCCCCAGTCGTAATCAGCCCCAGCATTTT.

This clone turned up a few times. V gene TRBV4-2 combines with J gene TRBJ1-1; perhaps TRBD1 as D (5 bases). This CDR3 is 14 amino acids long. The germline V and J ends were trimmed by 0 bases and 7 bases, with 12 bases remaining between them. Per germline, CDR1 LGHNA and CDR2 YNFKEQ. This CDR3 is CASSQDQGIGEAFF. The CDR3 DNA follows: TGTGCCAGCAGCCAAGATCAGGGTATAGGTGAAGCTTTCTTT.

This clone came up a few times. The genes are TRBV14 and TRBJ2-1; 7 bases are shared with TRBD1. CDR1 SGHDN and CDR2 FVKESK come from the germline V gene. The CDR3 length is 17 residues. Trimming removed 3 bases from V and 0 bases from J; junction bases left unmatched: 8. CDR3 coding DNA: TGTGCCAGCAGCCACACCCTACAGGGGAGCTCCTACAATGAGCAGTTCTTC. It translates to CASSHTLQGSSYNEQFF.

This chain joins TRBV4-3 and TRBJ2-2; D ambiguous. The CDR3 contains 14 residues. Per the germline V gene, CDR1 is LGHNA and CDR2 is YSLEER. Trimming removed 2 bases at V and 1 base at J, with 5 bases between. The CDR3 DNA is TGCGCCAGCAGCCAAATACAGAACACCGGGGAGCTGTTTTTT. This sequence encodes CASSQIQNTGELFF.

This clone was seen once. The chain uses TRBV19 and TRBJ1-2; TRBD1 might be the D (5 bases). The CDR3 length is 14 residues. V gave up 5 bases and J gave up 4 bases, with 14 bases separating them. Germline V lookup: CDR1 LNHDA, CDR2 SQIVND (reference sequence). CDR3 nucleotide sequence: TGTGCCAGTAGTCGACCTACAAGGGGCTATGGCTACACCTTC. The encoded protein is CASSRPTRGYGYTF.

This clone was counted a single time. The V gene is TRBV7-8, the J gene TRBJ1-1, with a possible D match to TRBD1 (5 bases). CDR1 SGHVS and CDR2 FQNEAQ come from the germline V gene. Trimming took off 3 bases at V and 4 bases at J, with 12 bases between the two ends. CDR3 length: 14 residues. The CDR3 is CASSFGTEGTEAFF. The CDR3 coding sequence is TGTGCCAGCAGCTTTGGGACGGAGGGCACTGAAGCTTTCTTT. Full variable domain (outside the CDR3, taken from reference TRBV7-8 and TRBJ1-1): GAGVSQSPRYKVAKRGQDVALRCDPISGHVSLFWYQQALGQGPEFLTYFQNEAQLDKSGLPSDRFFAERPEGSVSTLKIQRTQQEDSAVYLCASSFGTEGTEAFFGQGTRLTVV.

This clone was recorded only once. The rearrangement joins TRBV19 to TRBJ1-2, with 10 bases identical to TRBD1. In germline, CDR1 is LNHDA, CDR2 SQIVND (reference sequence). The CDR3 loop spans 15 amino acids. J gave up 5 bases and V 5 bases, and 8 bases lay outside the gene matches. The CDR3 bases are TGTGCCAGTAGTTCCGGGACAGGGGTTCGATATGGCTACACCTTC. As protein: CASSSGTGVRYGYTF.

This chain connects TRBV19 to TRBJ1-1; no firm D call. Trimming took off 5 bases at V and 7 bases at J, with 14 bases between the two ends. The CDR3 is made up of 13 amino acids. In germline, CDR1 is LNHDA, CDR2 SQIVND (reference sequence). CDR3 nucleotide sequence: TGTGCCAGTAGTTTCTCGTGGGCAAGTGAAGCTTTCTTT. The encoded protein is CASSFSWASEAFF.

The chain has TRBV5-6 and TRBJ2-7; D is unresolved. V shed 1 base and J shed 4 bases, with 12 bases lying between them. Germline CDR1 reads SGHDT; CDR2 reads YYEEEE. The CDR3 contains 14 residues. CDR3 sequence reads: CASSLSRMRYEQYV. Written as DNA, the CDR3 is TGTGCCAGCAGCTTGTCTCGGATGAGGTACGAGCAGTACGTC.

The chain couples TRBV10-2 to TRBJ2-2, with TRBD1 as a possible D gene (6 bases). CDR1 and CDR2 from the germline V gene are WSHSY and SAAADI. V was shortened by 7 bases and J by 4 bases, with 7 bases between the two germline ends. There are 12 residues in the CDR3. The CDR3 coding sequence is TGCGCCAGCAAAGGGGGCACCGGGGAGCTGTTTTTT. It encodes CASKGGTGELFF.

The chain employs TRBV28 and TRBJ1-1, with D possibly matching TRBD1 (6 bases). CDR1 is MDHEN and CDR2 is SYDVKM in the germline V gene. The germline V and J ends were trimmed by 5 bases and 1 base, with 14 bases remaining between them. The CDR3 totals 15 residues. DNA for the CDR3: TGTGCCAGCAGTACTCCGGACAGACAGAACACTGAAGCTTTCTTT. Translated: CASSTPDRQNTEAFF.